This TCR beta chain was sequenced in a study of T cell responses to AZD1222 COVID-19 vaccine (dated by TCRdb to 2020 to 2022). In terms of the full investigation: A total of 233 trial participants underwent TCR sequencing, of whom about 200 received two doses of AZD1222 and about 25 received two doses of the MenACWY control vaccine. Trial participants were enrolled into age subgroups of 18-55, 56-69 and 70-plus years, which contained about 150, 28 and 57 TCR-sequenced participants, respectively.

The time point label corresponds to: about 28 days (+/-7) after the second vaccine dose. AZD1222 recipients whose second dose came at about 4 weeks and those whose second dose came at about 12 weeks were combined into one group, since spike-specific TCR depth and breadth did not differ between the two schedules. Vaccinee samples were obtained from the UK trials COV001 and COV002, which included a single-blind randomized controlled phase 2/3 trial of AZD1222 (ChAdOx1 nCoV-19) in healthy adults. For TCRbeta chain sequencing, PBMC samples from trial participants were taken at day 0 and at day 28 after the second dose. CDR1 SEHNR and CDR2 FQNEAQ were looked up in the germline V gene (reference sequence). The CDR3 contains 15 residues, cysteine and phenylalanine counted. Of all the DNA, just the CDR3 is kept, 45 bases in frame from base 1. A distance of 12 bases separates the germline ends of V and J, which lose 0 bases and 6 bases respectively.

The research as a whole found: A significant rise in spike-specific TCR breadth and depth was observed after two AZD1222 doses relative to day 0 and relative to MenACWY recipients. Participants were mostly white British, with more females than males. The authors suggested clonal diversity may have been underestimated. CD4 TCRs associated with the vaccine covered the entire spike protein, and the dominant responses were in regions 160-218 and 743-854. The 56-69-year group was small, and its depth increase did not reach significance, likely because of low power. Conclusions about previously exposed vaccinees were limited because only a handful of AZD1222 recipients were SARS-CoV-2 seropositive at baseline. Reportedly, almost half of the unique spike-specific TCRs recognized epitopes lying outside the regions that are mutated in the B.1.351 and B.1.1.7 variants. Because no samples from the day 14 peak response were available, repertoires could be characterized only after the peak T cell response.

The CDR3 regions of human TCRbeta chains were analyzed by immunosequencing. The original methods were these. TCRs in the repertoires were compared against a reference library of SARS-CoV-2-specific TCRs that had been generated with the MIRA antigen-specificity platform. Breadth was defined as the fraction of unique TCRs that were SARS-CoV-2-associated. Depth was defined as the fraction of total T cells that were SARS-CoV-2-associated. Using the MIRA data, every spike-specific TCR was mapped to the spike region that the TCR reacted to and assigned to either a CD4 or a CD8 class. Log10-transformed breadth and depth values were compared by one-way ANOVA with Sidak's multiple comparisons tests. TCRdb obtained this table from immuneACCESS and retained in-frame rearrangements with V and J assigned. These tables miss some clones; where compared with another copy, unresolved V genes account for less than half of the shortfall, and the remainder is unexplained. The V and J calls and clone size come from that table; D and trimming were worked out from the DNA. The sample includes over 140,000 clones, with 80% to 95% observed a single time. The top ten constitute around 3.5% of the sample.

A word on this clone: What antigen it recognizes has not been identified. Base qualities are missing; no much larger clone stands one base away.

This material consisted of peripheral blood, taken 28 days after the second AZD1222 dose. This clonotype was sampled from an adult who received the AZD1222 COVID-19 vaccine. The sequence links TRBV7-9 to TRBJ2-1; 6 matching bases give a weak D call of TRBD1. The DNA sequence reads TGTGCCAGCAGCTTAGCGCCACAGGGACCCAATGAGCAGTTCTTC. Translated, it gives CASSLAPQGPNEQFF.